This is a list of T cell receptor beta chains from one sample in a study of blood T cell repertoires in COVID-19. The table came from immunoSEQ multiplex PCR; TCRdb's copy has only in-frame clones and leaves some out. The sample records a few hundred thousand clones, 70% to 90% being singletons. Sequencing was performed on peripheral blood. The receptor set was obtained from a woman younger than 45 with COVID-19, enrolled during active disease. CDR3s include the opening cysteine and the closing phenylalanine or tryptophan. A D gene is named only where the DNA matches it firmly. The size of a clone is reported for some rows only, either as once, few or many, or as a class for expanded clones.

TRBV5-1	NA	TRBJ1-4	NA	CASSLEAGTELFF	TGCGCCAGCAGCTTGGAAGCCGGGACTGAACTGTTTTTT
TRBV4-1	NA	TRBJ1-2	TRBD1	CASSQEQGNYGYTF	TGCGCCAGCAGCCAAGAACAGGGGAACTATGGCTACACCTTC
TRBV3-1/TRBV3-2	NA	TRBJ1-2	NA	CASSQVGSGPGYGYTF	TGTGCCAGCAGCCAAGTCGGCTCTGGGCCAGGCTATGGCTACACCTTC
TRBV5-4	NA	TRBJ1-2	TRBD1	CASSLGGQGGYGYTF	TGTGCCAGCAGCTTGGGGGGACAGGGGGGTTATGGCTACACCTTC
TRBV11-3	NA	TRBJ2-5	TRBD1	CASSLIGGQTQYF	TGTGCCAGCAGCTTAATAGGGGGCCAGACCCAGTACTTC
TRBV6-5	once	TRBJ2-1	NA	CASKGGTTNNEQFF	TGTGCCAGCAAGGGGGGGACTACCAACAATGAGCAGTTCTTC
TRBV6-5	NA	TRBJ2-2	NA	CASTLGRNTGELFF	TGTGCCAGCACTCTGGGGAGGAACACCGGGGAGCTGTTTTTT
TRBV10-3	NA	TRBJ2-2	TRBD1	CATSGTENTGELFF	TGTGCCACTTCCGGGACAGAAAACACCGGGGAGCTGTTTTTT
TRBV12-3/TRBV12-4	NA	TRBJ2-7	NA	CASNLEGVGEQYF	TGTGCCAGCAATCTAGAGGGGGTTGGAGAGCAGTACTTC
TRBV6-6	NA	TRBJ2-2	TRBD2	CASSYSSGGSGELFF	TGTGCCAGCAGTTACTCTAGCGGGGGATCCGGGGAGCTGTTTTTT
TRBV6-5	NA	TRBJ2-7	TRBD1	CASRGTGGAYEQYF	TGTGCCAGCAGGGGGACAGGGGGCGCCTACGAGCAGTACTTC
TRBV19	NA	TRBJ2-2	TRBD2	CASSAAGVLNTGELFF	TGTGCCAGTAGTGCAGCGGGAGTCCTTAACACCGGGGAGCTGTTTTTT
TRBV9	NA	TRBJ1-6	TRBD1	CASSPRTGPGSPLHF	TGTGCCAGCAGCCCCCGGACAGGGCCGGGCTCACCCCTCCACTTT
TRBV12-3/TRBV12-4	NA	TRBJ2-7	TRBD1	CASSSQGYEQYF	TGTGCCAGCAGTTCACAGGGGTACGAGCAGTACTTC
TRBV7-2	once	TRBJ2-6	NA	CASSPEISAAPGANVLTF	TGTGCCAGCAGCCCGGAGATCTCTGCGGCGCCTGGGGCCAACGTCCTGACTTTC
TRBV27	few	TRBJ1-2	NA	CASSLSGGVNYGYTF	TGTGCCAGCAGTTTATCGGGAGGGGTTAACTATGGCTACACCTTC
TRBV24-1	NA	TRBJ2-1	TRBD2	CATSDRLAGNPNEQFF	TGTGCCACCAGTGACCGACTAGCGGGAAATCCCAATGAGCAGTTCTTC
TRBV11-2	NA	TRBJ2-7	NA	CASSLLPGHPNDEQYF	TGTGCCAGCAGTTTACTCCCGGGACACCCCAACGACGAGCAGTACTTC
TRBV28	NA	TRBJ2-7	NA	CASSFSPQGRYEQYF	TGTGCCAGCAGTTTTTCGCCCCAGGGGCGATACGAGCAGTACTTC
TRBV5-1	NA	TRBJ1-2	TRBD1	CASSLTGGIGYTF	TGCGCCAGCAGCCTGACAGGGGGCATAGGCTACACCTTC
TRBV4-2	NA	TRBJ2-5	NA	CASSRERETQYF	TGTGCCAGCAGCCGTGAGCGGGAGACCCAGTACTTC
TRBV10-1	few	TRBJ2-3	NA	CASSTQRRDTQYF	TGCGCCAGCAGCACCCAGAGGCGGGATACGCAGTATTTT
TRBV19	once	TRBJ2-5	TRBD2	CASSMGLAGGETQYF	TGTGCCAGTAGTATGGGACTAGCGGGAGGAGAGACCCAGTACTTC
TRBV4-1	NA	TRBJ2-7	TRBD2	CASSQSLAGLSEQYF	TGCGCCAGCAGCCAATCCCTAGCGGGGCTCAGCGAGCAGTACTTC
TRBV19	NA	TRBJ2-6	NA	CASTGWASSGANVLTF	TGTGCCAGCACAGGATGGGCCTCCTCTGGGGCCAACGTCCTGACTTTC
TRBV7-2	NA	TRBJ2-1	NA	CASSLNVDSYNEQFF	TGTGCCAGCAGCTTAAATGTGGACAGCTACAATGAGCAGTTCTTC
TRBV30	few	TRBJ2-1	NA	CAWSLERLNEQFF	TGTGCCTGGAGTTTAGAGCGGTTGAATGAGCAGTTCTTC
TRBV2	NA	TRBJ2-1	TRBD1	CASRRGQGWNEQFF	TGTGCCAGCAGGCGGGGACAGGGGTGGAATGAGCAGTTCTTC